This T cell receptor (beta chain) was identified in a study of cytotoxic CD8 clonotypes in ibrutinib-treated CLL. As for the study in general: Across samples, productive templates numbered 250,000 to 300,000 and productive rearrangements reached roughly 98,000 on average.

Notes on this clone: Its antigen is currently unknown.

General study results and limits: Baseline clonality, higher than in age-matched healthy donors, tracked circulating CD8+ T-cell counts. Treatment saw public clonotypes, which were uncommon, either contract or stay stable.

Produced via immunoSEQ multiplex PCR; TCRdb's table is partial and in-frame only. The repertoire includes about 140,000 clones, about 72% of them detected once, and under 35% sits in the top ten. The V gene's germline CDR1 is LNHDA and CDR2 SQIVND (reference sequence). The ends were cut back, 7 bases at V and 1 base at J, with 16 bases in the middle. CDR3 size: 15 residues. Library input was around 2 micrograms of DNA from cryopreserved PBMCs. This receptor was obtained from a human donor with chronic lymphocytic leukemia. V gene TRBV19 combines with J gene TRBJ1-1; no definite D call. Sequencing was performed on PBMCs, taken after 12 months of ibrutinib treatment. The chain's CDR3 is CASTPLQNSNTEAFF. CDR3 DNA sequence: TGTGCCAGTACCCCCCTTCAGAACTCGAACACTGAAGCTTTCTTT.